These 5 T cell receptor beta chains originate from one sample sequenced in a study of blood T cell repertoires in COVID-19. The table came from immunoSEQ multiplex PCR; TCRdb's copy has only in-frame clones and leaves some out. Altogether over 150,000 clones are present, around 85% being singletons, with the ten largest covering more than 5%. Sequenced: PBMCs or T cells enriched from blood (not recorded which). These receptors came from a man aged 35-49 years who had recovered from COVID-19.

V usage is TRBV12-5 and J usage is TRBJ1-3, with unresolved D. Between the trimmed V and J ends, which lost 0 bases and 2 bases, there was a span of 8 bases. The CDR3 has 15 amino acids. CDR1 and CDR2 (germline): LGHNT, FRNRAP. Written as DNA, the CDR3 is TGTGCTAGTGGTTTGGTAACGGTGGCTGGAAACACCATATATTTT. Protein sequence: CASGLVTVAGNTIYF.

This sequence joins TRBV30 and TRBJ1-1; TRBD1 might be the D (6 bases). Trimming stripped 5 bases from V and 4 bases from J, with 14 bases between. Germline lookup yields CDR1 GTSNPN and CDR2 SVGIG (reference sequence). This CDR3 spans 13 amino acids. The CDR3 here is CAWDLTGSTEAFF. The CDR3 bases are TGTGCCTGGGACCTAACAGGGTCCACTGAAGCTTTCTTT.

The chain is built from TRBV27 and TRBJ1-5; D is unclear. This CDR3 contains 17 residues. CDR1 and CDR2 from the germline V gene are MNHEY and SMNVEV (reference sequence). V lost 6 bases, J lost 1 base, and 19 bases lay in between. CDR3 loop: CASSPFPRRVSNQPQHF. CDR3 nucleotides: TGTGCCAGCAGCCCTTTCCCCAGGCGGGTGAGCAATCAGCCCCAGCATTTT.

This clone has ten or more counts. The CDR3 coding sequence is TGTGCCAGCACTACGGGGGGGTGGGAAGAGCAGTTCTTC. Amino acid sequence: CASTTGGWEEQFF. The chain recombines TRBV6-5 with TRBJ2-1, with 8 bases that match TRBD2. The CDR3 is made up of 13 amino acids. The germline V gene encodes CDR1 MNHEY and CDR2 SVGAGI. Trimming took 7 bases from V and 10 from J; bases not matched to a gene: 9.

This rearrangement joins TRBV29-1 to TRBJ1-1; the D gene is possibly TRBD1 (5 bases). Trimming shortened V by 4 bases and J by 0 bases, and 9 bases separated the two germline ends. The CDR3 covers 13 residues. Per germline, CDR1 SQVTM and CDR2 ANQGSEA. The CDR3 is CSVAVGLNTEAFF. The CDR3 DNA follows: TGCAGCGTTGCAGTGGGGCTGAACACTGAAGCTTTCTTT.